The subject of this entry is one T cell receptor beta chain. Its cognate antigen has yet to be identified. The input lacks base qualities; no much larger clone sits a single base away. The CDR3 regions of human TCRbeta chains were analyzed by immunosequencing. From the authors' description of their analysis: Repertoire TCRs were checked for matches against a reference library of SARS-CoV-2-specific TCRs that had been generated using the MIRA antigen-specificity platform. Breadth meant the fraction of unique TCRs that were SARS-CoV-2-associated, whereas depth meant the fraction of total T cells that were SARS-CoV-2-associated. Using the MIRA data, each spike-specific TCR was mapped to the spike region that the TCR reacts to and placed in a CD4 or CD8 class. Log10-transformed breadth and depth values were compared by one-way ANOVA with Sidak's multiple comparisons tests. The table was pulled from immuneACCESS by TCRdb, which kept in-frame rearrangements only. Such tables lose some clones; where checked, under half of the loss comes from unresolved V genes, and the rest has no known cause. The V and J calls and clone size come from that table; D and trimming were worked out from the DNA. For this sample there are over 110,000 clones; 90% appear just once. The leading ten clones occupy 1.5% to 2% of the sample.

The data belong to a study of T cell responses to AZD1222 COVID-19 vaccine (dated by TCRdb to the early 2020s). In the study overall: A total of 233 trial participants underwent TCR sequencing, of whom around 200 received two doses of AZD1222 and about 26 received two doses of the MenACWY control vaccine. Enrollment into the trials was organized by age into subgroups of 18-55, 56-69 and 70-plus years, and those subgroups contained 148, 28 and 57 TCR-sequenced participants, respectively.

The time point label, read with the paper, signifies: about 28 days (+/-7) after the second vaccine dose. AZD1222 recipients with second doses at about 4 weeks or about 12 weeks were pooled, because spike-specific TCR depth and breadth did not differ between schedules. Vaccinee samples came from UK trials COV001 and COV002, including a single-blind randomized controlled phase 2/3 trial of AZD1222 (ChAdOx1 nCoV-19) in healthy adults. For TCRbeta chain sequencing, PBMC samples were collected from trial participants at day 0 and at day 28 after the second dose. The investigation overall reported the following: Because no samples from the day 14 peak response were available, repertoires could be characterized only after the peak T cell response. Epitopes outside the regions mutated in the B.1.351 and B.1.1.7 variants were reportedly recognized by nearly half of the unique spike-specific TCRs. The 56-69-year group was small, and its depth increase did not reach significance, likely because of low power. After two AZD1222 doses, both the breadth and the depth of spike-specific TCRs were significantly higher than at day 0 and than in MenACWY recipients. Conclusions about previously exposed vaccinees are limited, since just a handful of AZD1222 recipients were seropositive for SARS-CoV-2 at baseline. The vaccine-associated CD4 TCRs covered the entire spike protein, and the dominant responses fell in regions 160-218 and 743-854. Participants were mostly white British, with more females than males. The authors suggested clonal diversity may have been underestimated.

The cysteine opens and the phenylalanine closes a CDR3 of 15 amino acids. The read is trimmed to its CDR3 DNA, 45 bases read in frame from base 1. Clipping removes 6 bases from V and 5 bases from J, with 12 as the unmatched junction base count. For CDR1 and CDR2, the germline V gene lists SGHTA and FQGNSA. The chain links TRBV7-2 with TRBJ2-5; TRBD1 agrees with 7 junctional bases. This TCR derives from an adult who received the AZD1222 COVID-19 vaccine. The specimen comprised peripheral blood, sampled 28 days after the second AZD1222 dose. At the DNA level, the sequence is TGTGCCAGCAGTTCCCGTAAAGGGGGCGGGGAGACCCAGTACTTC. This yields the protein CASSSRKGGGETQYF.